One sample yielded the 15 T cell receptor beta chains listed below, sequenced in a study of neurological immune-mediated disorders. TCRdb re-called the 5' RACE reads with MiXCR, one entry per CDR3 protein. The sample yields more than 45,000 distinct CDR3 sequences, 4% to 5.5% seen once. The material sequenced was PBMCs. These receptor sequences come from a man aged 45-65 years with multiple sclerosis.

This clonotype was picked up a small number of times. V and J are TRBV5-1 and TRBJ2-3; the match to TRBD2 covers 11 bases. J gave up 5 bases and V 3 bases, and 8 bases lay outside the gene matches. The CDR3 runs 16 residues. Germline loops: CDR1 SGHRS, CDR2 YFSETQ. CDR3: CASSSHTSGSVDTQYF. For the CDR3, the DNA is TGCGCCAGCAGCTCCCACACTAGCGGGAGTGTAGATACGCAGTATTTT.

This clonotype was observed many times. The CDR3 coding sequence is TGTGCCAGCAGCTTAGCTCTAGCGGGATGGGATGAGCAGTTCTTC. It specifies CASSLALAGWDEQFF. This chain joins TRBV7-6 and TRBJ2-1, with 9 bases aligning to TRBD2. V was clipped by 0 bases and J by 8 bases; unmatched bases: 5. Germline V gene sequence: CDR1 SGHVS, CDR2 FNYEAQ. The CDR3 has 15 residues.

This clonotype was counted ten times or more. The V gene is TRBV20-1, the J gene TRBJ2-3; 12 bases agree with TRBD2. Losses at the gene ends were 7 bases for V and 4 bases for J; bases not matched to a gene: 6. There are 14 residues in the CDR3. Germline-derived CDR1 and CDR2 are DFQATT and SNEGSKA (reference sequence). This CDR3 is CSVRTSGDPDTQYF. The CDR3 DNA follows: TGCAGTGTTAGGACTAGCGGGGACCCAGATACGCAGTATTTT.

This clonotype was counted between two and nine times. A read error may be the cause here, since a much bigger clone is one base away. This chain joins TRBV5-1 and TRBJ1-4; TRBD1 matches at 7 bases. V lost 7 bases to trimming and J lost 4 bases; unmatched junction nucleotides: 10. This CDR3 has 15 amino acids. Germline V CDR1 and CDR2: SGHRS, YFSETQ. Here the CDR3 DNA reads TGCGCCAGCGGCCCGGATGGACAGGTTAATGAAAAACTGTTTTTT. Residues: CASGPDGQVNEKLFF.

This clonotype was seen repeatedly, ten times or more. This chain joins TRBV5-1 and TRBJ2-7, with TRBD1 identical over 11 bases. V trimming: 4 bases; J trimming: 6 bases; junction bases outside the gene matches: 12. This CDR3 region has 16 residues. Per germline, CDR1 SGHRS and CDR2 YFSETQ. The DNA for the CDR3 is TGCGCCAGCAGCGCCCGGACAGGGGGCGCCCCGTCCGAGCAGTACTTC. Its protein product is CASSARTGGAPSEQYF.

There are many counts of this clonotype. This chain joins TRBV18 and TRBJ2-3, with D maybe TRBD2 (5 bases). The V end lost 3 bases, the J end lost 2 bases, and 6 bases lay between the germline ends. The CDR3 has 13 residues. Germline CDR1 reads KGHSH; CDR2 reads LQKENI. Here the CDR3 DNA reads TGTGCCAGCTCACCCGGGATCACAGATACGCAGTATTTT. Translated: CASSPGITDTQYF.

This clonotype was detected ten times or more. J is TRBJ1-1 and V is TRBV12-3 or TRBV12-4; perhaps TRBD1 as D (6 bases). V was pared by 10 bases and J by 3 bases, with 15 bases between. This CDR3 is built from 13 residues. The CDR3 here is CANSQGSHTEAFF. The CDR3 DNA is TGTGCCAATTCACAGGGTTCCCACACTGAAGCTTTCTTT.

This clonotype was recorded many times. The V call is TRBV28, the J call TRBJ2-4, with D perhaps TRBD2 (6 bases). CDR1 and CDR2 (germline): MDHEN, SYDVKM. Trimming took 7 bases from V and 0 from J, leaving 13 bases between them. This CDR3 region has 15 residues. The CDR3: CASIGRGLAKNIQYF. The CDR3 DNA follows: TGTGCCAGCATCGGACGGGGACTAGCCAAAAACATTCAGTACTTC.

This clonotype came up many times. The rearrangement joins TRBV6-5 to TRBJ2-7, with D hard to call. V lost 6 bases to trimming and J lost 2 bases, with 26 bases between them. Germline CDR1 MNHEY, CDR2 SVGAGI. This CDR3 comprises 18 residues. DNA for the CDR3: TGTGCCAGCAGGAACGGACCCGGCAAGAATCTTACACCCTACGAGCAGTACTTC. It is translated as CASRNGPGKNLTPYEQYF.

Many counts were recorded for this clonotype. The rearrangement uses TRBV15 and TRBJ2-7; the D is unclear. CDR3 length: 14 residues. Per the germline V gene, CDR1 is LNHNV and CDR2 is YYDKDF (reference sequence). Trimming took 0 bases from V and 2 from J, leaving 8 bases between them. CDR3 region: CATSRERQTYEQYF. The CDR3 bases are TGTGCCACCAGCAGAGAAAGGCAGACCTACGAGCAGTACTTC.

This clonotype was observed many times. V and J are TRBV5-1 and TRBJ2-5; no reliable D call. This CDR3 has 12 residues. The germline CDR1 and CDR2 sequences are SGHRS and YFSETQ. V was cut by 5 bases and J by 1 base, with 6 bases left in between. The CDR3 DNA follows: TGCGCCAGCAGAGAGCTCCAAGAGACCCAGTACTTC. Its protein product is CASRELQETQYF. The full variable domain, its missing parts supplied by reference TRBV5-1 and TRBJ2-5, is KAGVTQTPRYLIKTRGQQVTLSCSPISGHRSVSWYQQTPGQGLQFLFEYFSETQRNKGNFPGRFSGRQFSNSRSEMNVSTLELGDSALYLCASRELQETQYFGPGTRLLVL.

This clonotype has at least ten counts. This rearrangement joins TRBV11-2 to TRBJ1-1, with D tentatively TRBD1 (6 bases). The length of the CDR3 is 18 residues. Germline CDR1 and CDR2: SGHAT and FQNNGV. Trimming shortened V by 6 bases and J by 0 bases, and 23 bases separated the two germline ends. The CDR3 loop reads CASSLYRSPGQLNTEAFF. In DNA form, the CDR3 reads TGTGCCAGCAGTCTTTACCGGTCGCCGGGACAACTGAACACTGAAGCTTTCTTT.

This clonotype was observed a handful of times. A junction boundary mismatches the germline segment, possibly from a read error. The gene calls are TRBV27 and TRBJ1-6; TRBD1 matches at 8 bases. Germline CDR1 reads MNHEY; CDR2 reads SMNVEV (reference sequence). This CDR3 comprises 14 residues. The CDR3, as DNA: TGTGCCAGCAGTCCCCGGACAGGGTTTTCACCCCTCAACTTT. Protein: CASSPRTGFSPLNF.

This clonotype was observed at least ten times. Compared with germline, one end of the junction differs, possibly owing to a read error. This chain uses TRBV7-7 with TRBJ2-1, with 8 nucleotides matching TRBD1. CDR1 is SSHAT and CDR2 is FNYEAQ in the germline V gene (reference sequence). This CDR3 has 14 residues. The CDR3 coding sequence is TGTGCTAGCAGCTTAGGATGGACAGGGTTTGAGCAGTTCTTC. This gives the protein CASSLGWTGFEQFF.

In this sample, this clonotype turned up a few times. The rearrangement links TRBV7-3 to TRBJ2-4; TRBD2 might be the D (6 bases). Germline V CDR1 and CDR2: SGHTA, FQGTGA. This CDR3 has 13 amino acids. Trimming removed 5 bases from V and 10 bases from J, with 15 bases in between. CDR3 nucleotides: TGTGCCAGCAGCGAAGTCGGGGGAAAAATTCAGTACTTC. This sequence encodes CASSEVGGKIQYF.